The sample holds a few counts of the clone carrying this T cell receptor (beta chain). The data belong to a study of beta chain features in type 1 diabetes. Overall study context: Researchers looked at over 100,000,000 sorted cells across all samples.

The V gene lost 7 bases and the J gene lost 3 bases, with 19 bases spanning the gap. CDR1 and CDR2 (germline): SGHAT, FQDESV (reference sequence). This CDR3 spans 16 amino acids. The whole isolated RNA underwent reverse transcription, so sequencing captured expressed TCRB transcripts. Naive, central memory and regulatory T cell samples yielded a few million reads on average. Method: immunoSEQ multiplex PCR; TCRdb's copy keeps in-frame clones and lacks some. The sample lists approximately 380,000 clones, over 13% seen once, with 0.019% in the top ten. V gene TRBV11-1 combines with J gene TRBJ1-3, with a tentative D call TRBD1 (5 bases). The sequence was obtained from a woman aged 18 to 35 in good health. Sequencing used naive CD4+ T cells from blood. The CDR3 spells CASTIRQPEFGNTIYF. Here the CDR3 DNA reads TGTGCCAGCACCATTCGACAGCCTGAGTTTGGAAACACCATATATTTT.